What follows are 3 T cell receptor beta chains derived from one specimen sequenced in a study of T cell responses to AZD1222 COVID-19 vaccine. Produced via immunoSEQ multiplex PCR; TCRdb's table is partial and in-frame only. The repertoire includes 130,000 or so clones, roughly 85% of them detected once, and around 7.9% sits in the top ten. The material sequenced was peripheral blood, taken 28 days after the second dose of the MenACWY control vaccine. The receptors shown here come from an adult who received the MenACWY meningococcal vaccine as a control.

The V and J genes are TRBV2 and TRBJ1-1, with D unclear. The CDR3 has 14 amino acids. Germline values: CDR1 SNHLY, CDR2 FYNNEI. V was pared by 10 bases and J by 1 base, with 16 bases between. The CDR3 reads CATLQQEGNTEAFF. The DNA for the CDR3 is TGTGCCACCCTCCAGCAGGAAGGGAACACTGAAGCTTTCTTT.

This chain links TRBV5-4 with TRBJ1-6; 10 bases agree with TRBD1. CDR1 is SGHNT, CDR2 YYREEE, per germline (reference sequence). V dropped 3 bases and J dropped 6; count of bases not matched to a gene: 6. This CDR3 has 16 amino acids. The CDR3 DNA is TGTGCCAGCAGCTCACTGACAGGGGGCCCTAATTCACCCCTCCACTTT. This codes for CASSSLTGGPNSPLHF.

The V and J genes are TRBV19 and TRBJ1-2; tentatively, D is TRBD1 (6 bases). The germline CDR1 and CDR2 sequences are LNHDA and SQIVND (reference sequence). CDR3 length equals 15 residues. The V end lost 5 bases, the J end lost 7 bases, and 20 bases lay between the germline ends. For the CDR3, the DNA is TGTGCCAGTAGTCCGCTTGACGGGGGGGCGCGTGGCTACACCTTC. Translated: CASSPLDGGARGYTF.